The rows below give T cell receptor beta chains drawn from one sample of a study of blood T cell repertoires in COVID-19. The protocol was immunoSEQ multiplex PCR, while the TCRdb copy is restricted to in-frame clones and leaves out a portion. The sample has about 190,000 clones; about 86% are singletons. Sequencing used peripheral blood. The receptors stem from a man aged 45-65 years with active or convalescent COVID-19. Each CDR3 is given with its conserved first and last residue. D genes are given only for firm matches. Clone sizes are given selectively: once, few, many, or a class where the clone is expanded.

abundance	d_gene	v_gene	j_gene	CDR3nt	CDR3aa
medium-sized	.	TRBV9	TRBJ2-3	TGTGCCAGCAGCGTAGGGGGCAGCTCAACAGATACGCAGTATTTT	CASSVGGSSTDTQYF
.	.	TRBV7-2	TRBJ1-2	TGTGCCAGCAGCTTAGTGGACAGCCCTAACTATGGCTACACCTTC	CASSLVDSPNYGYTF
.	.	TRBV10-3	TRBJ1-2	TGTGCCATCAGTGGCGGGAGTGACTATGGCTACACCTTC	CAISGGSDYGYTF
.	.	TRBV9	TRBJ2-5	TGTGCCAGCAGCGTAGCACAGATATTCGGGACCCAGTACTTC	CASSVAQIFGTQYF
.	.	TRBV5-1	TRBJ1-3	TGCGCCAGCACCCCCTCACAGGGCTGGGAAAACACCATATATTTT	CASTPSQGWENTIYF
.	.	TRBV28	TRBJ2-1	TGTGCCAGCATGTACTGGACCAAAGGGGGTTATAGCTCCTACAATGAGCAGTTCTTC	CASMYWTKGGYSSYNEQFF
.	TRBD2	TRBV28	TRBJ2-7	TGTGCCAGCAGTCTCCAGACTAGCGGACCCTACGAGCAGTACTTC	CASSLQTSGPYEQYF
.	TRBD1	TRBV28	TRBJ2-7	TGTGCCAGCACCTACGGGACAGGGTTGGGGGAGCAGTACTTC	CASTYGTGLGEQYF
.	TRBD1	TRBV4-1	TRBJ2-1	TGCGCCAGCAGCATAAGACAGGGTTTTGTAATCAATGAGCAGTTCTTC	CASSIRQGFVINEQFF
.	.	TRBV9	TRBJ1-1	TGTGCCAGCAGCGTAGTTCACAGTTTGAACACTGAAGCTTTCTTT	CASSVVHSLNTEAFF
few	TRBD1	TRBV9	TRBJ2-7	TGTGCCAGCAGCGTAGGACAGGGGGCTGGAGAGCAGTACTTC	CASSVGQGAGEQYF
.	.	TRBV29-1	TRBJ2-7	TGCAGCGTGCAGGGCTACTCCTACGAGCAGTACTTC	CSVQGYSYEQYF
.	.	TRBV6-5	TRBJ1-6	TGTGCCAGCAGCAAGGGGGGGGTTGAAGGACCCCTCCACTTT	CASSKGGVEGPLHF
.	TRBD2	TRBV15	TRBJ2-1	TGTGCCACCAGCAGACCTAGCGGGAGGACGTACAATGAGCAGTTCTTC	CATSRPSGRTYNEQFF
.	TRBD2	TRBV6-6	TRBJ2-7	TGTGCCAGCAGGACTTTCGGGGGGTCCTACGAGCAGTACTTC	CASRTFGGSYEQYF
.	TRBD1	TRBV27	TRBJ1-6	TGTGCCAGCAGTTTCGGGGGGGACAGGGCTTTGTCGCCCCTCCACTTT	CASSFGGDRALSPLHF
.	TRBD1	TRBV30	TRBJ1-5	TGTGCCTGGAGTACAGGGGGAAATCAGCCCCAGCATTTT	CAWSTGGNQPQHF
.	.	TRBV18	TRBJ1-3	TGTGCCAGCTCACCCCTGGGAGACAGGAACTCTGGAAACACCATATATTTT	CASSPLGDRNSGNTIYF
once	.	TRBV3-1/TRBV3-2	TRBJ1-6	TGTGCCAGCAGTCCTTTGGGGGGGGTTAGCTCACCCCTCCACTTT	CASSPLGGVSSPLHF
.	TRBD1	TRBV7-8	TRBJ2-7	TGTGCCAGCAGCCGAAGACAGGGACGCGGGTACGAGCAGTACTTC	CASSRRQGRGYEQYF
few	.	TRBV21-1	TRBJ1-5	TGTGCCAGCAGCAAAAAATTAGACAGGGGGCCAAATCAGCCCCAGCATTTT	CASSKKLDRGPNQPQHF
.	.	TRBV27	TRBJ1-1	.	CASSFGPGGLNTEAFF
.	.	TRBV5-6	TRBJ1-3	TGTGCCAGCAGCTACCCGACAGGTTCCGGAAACACCATATATTTT	CASSYPTGSGNTIYF
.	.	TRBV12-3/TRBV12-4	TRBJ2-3	TGTGCCAGCAGTCCCACCGGGATGAATACGCAGTATTTT	CASSPTGMNTQYF
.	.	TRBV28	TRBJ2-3	TGTGCCAGCAGTTTAGTCCAGGGAAGCACAGATACGCAGTATTTT	CASSLVQGSTDTQYF
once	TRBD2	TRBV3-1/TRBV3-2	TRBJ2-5	TGTGCCAGCAGCCAAACTAGCGGGCAAGAGACCCAGTACTTC	CASSQTSGQETQYF
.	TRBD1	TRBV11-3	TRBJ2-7	TGTGCCAGCAGCTTAGACTCGGGACAGGGGAGGAACGAGCAGTACTTC	CASSLDSGQGRNEQYF
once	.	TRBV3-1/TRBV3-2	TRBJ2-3	TGTGCCAGCAGCCCCCTGCCAGGGATCTCAACAGATACGCAGTATTTT	CASSPLPGISTDTQYF
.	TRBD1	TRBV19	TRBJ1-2	TGTGCCAGTAGTATAAGGAACAGGGGACAATATGGCTACACCTTC	CASSIRNRGQYGYTF
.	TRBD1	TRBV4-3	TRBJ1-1	TGCGCCAGCAGCCGCGATAGGGGGCGCGAGGACACTGAAGCTTTCTTT	CASSRDRGREDTEAFF
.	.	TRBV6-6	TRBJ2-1	TGTGCCAGCAGTTACCCCCTAAATGAGCAGTTCTTC	CASSYPLNEQFF
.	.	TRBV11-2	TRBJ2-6	TGTGCCTCGAAGGCGTGGATGCGGATTAGCTCTGGGGCCAACGTCCTGACTTTC	CASKAWMRISSGANVLTF
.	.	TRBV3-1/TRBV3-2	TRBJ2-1	TGTGCCAGCAGCCAAGATGAGACCCCGGGGTACAATGAGCAGTTCTTC	CASSQDETPGYNEQFF
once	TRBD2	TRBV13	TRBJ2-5	TGTGCCAGCAGCCCCCGGACTAGCGGGATACTTGGGACCCAGTACTTC	CASSPRTSGILGTQYF
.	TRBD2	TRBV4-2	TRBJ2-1	TGTGCCAGCAGCCAGTCCACTAGCGGGGGGCGCTCCTACAATGAGCAGTTCTTC	CASSQSTSGGRSYNEQFF
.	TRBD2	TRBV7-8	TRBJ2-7	TGTGCCAGCAGCATAGGACTAGCCTACGAGCAGTACTTC	CASSIGLAYEQYF
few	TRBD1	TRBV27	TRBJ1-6	TGTGCCAGCACCCTACTCCGGGACAGGGGTGTATCACCCCTCCACTTT	CASTLLRDRGVSPLHF